The 23 T cell receptor beta chains below all came from one sample that was sequenced in a study of T cell repertoires in cytomegalovirus infection. Their target antigens are unknown. TCRdb fed the reads into MiXCR, producing one record per CDR3 protein. This table holds some 310,000 distinct CDR3 sequences, around 25% found once. The sequencing used cultured PBMCs, collected from culture after CMV antigen stimulation. The receptors shown here come from a human donor in good health (CMV status not recorded). Some clones in this sample may be carry-over from other donors' samples.

The chain couples TRBV5-1 to TRBJ2-2, with 14 bases fitting TRBD2. Looked up from germline, CDR1 is SGHRS and CDR2 is YFSETQ. Trimming took 4 bases from V and 4 from J; bases not matched to a gene: 6. The CDR3 contains 17 residues. CDR3 nucleotides: TGCGCCAGCAGCCTCGGACTAGCGGGAGGTCTCACCGGGGAGCTGTTTTTT. This sequence encodes CASSLGLAGGLTGELFF.

This clonotype was observed at least ten times. The chain carries TRBV7-2 and TRBJ2-7; D is uncertain. Germline V gives CDR1 SGHTA, CDR2 FQGNSA. CDR3 size: 13 residues. The V and J ends lost 1 base and 4 bases respectively, with 8 bases between them. The CDR3 DNA follows: TGTGCCAGCAGCTTAGGCCTAGGTTACGAGCAGTACTTC. It encodes CASSLGLGYEQYF.

By proportion, this clonotype is medium-sized. V gene TRBV7-2 combines with J gene TRBJ2-3; D may be TRBD2 (6 bases). Germline-derived CDR1 and CDR2 are SGHTA and FQGNSA. This CDR3 comprises 16 residues. Deletions cut 7 bases from V and 1 base from J, with 18 bases between. This chain's CDR3 is CASTRSLAQRTDTQYF. Written as DNA, the CDR3 is TGTGCCAGCACCCGATCACTAGCCCAACGCACAGATACGCAGTATTTT.

This chain joins TRBV10-1 and TRBJ2-1; D is ambiguous. The germline CDR1 and CDR2 sequences are WNHNN and SYGVQD (reference sequence). Trimming shortened V by 4 bases and J by 5 bases, and 9 bases separated the two germline ends. The CDR3 covers 13 residues. CDR3 nucleotide sequence: TGCGCCAGCAGTGTTCGTCGGAACAATGAGCAGTTCTTC. It encodes CASSVRRNNEQFF.

The chain combines TRBV20-1 with TRBJ2-1, with TRBD2 identical over 11 bases. CDR1 and CDR2 (germline): DFQATT, SNEGSKA (reference sequence). The CDR3 is made up of 16 amino acids. The trim removed 6 bases at V and 5 bases at J, leaving 12 bases unmatched. The CDR3 DNA reads TGCAGTGCAAAACTAGCGGGAGTAAGGGGGAACAATGAGCAGTTCTTC. The encoded protein is CSAKLAGVRGNNEQFF.

This clonotype appeared a few times. The DNA for the CDR3 is TGCGCCAGCAGCCTCGAACCGGGACTAGCGGGGGGAAGTCAGTACTTC. Translating it yields CASSLEPGLAGGSQYF. The chain is built from TRBV5-1 and TRBJ2-5; the match to TRBD2 covers 15 bases. V shed 4 bases, J shed 11 bases, and the junction held 12 bases outside the gene matches. Germline V gene sequence: CDR1 SGHRS, CDR2 YFSETQ. The CDR3 loop spans 16 amino acids. Supplemented by reference TRBV5-1 and TRBJ2-5, the full variable domain reads KAGVTQTPRYLIKTRGQQVTLSCSPISGHRSVSWYQQTPGQGLQFLFEYFSETQRNKGNFPGRFSGRQFSNSRSEMNVSTLELGDSALYLCASSLEPGLAGGSQYFGPGTRLLVL.

There are many counts of this clonotype. This chain uses TRBV4-1 with TRBJ1-2; D uncertain. Germline V CDR1 and CDR2: MGHRA, YSYEKL. Trimming took off 0 bases at V and 0 bases at J, with 14 bases between the two ends. The length of the CDR3 is 17 residues. The CDR3 reads CASSQDSLQAPNYGYTF. CDR3 bases: TGCGCCAGCAGCCAAGACTCCCTCCAGGCCCCTAACTATGGCTACACCTTC.

This clonotype was recorded many times. V is TRBV4-1 and J is TRBJ1-1; no clear D gene. V dropped 3 bases and J dropped 3 bases, with 11 bases sitting between them. Germline loops: CDR1 MGHRA, CDR2 YSYEKL. This CDR3 is built from 14 residues. The CDR3 DNA reads TGCGCCAGCAGCCAGCCCGCCTGGGACACTGAAGCTTTCTTT. As protein: CASSQPAWDTEAFF.

The chain links TRBV19 to TRBJ2-5; D might be TRBD2 (5 bases). This CDR3 is 14 amino acids long. V was clipped by 3 bases and J by 4 bases, with 12 bases between them. Germline values: CDR1 LNHDA, CDR2 SQIVND (reference sequence). The CDR3 sequence is CASSISRDSETQYF. For the CDR3, the DNA is TGTGCCAGTAGTATTAGCCGGGATTCAGAGACCCAGTACTTC.

The rearrangement uses TRBV10-2 and TRBJ2-6; D remains unclear. Germline-derived CDR1 and CDR2 are WSHSY and SAAADI. This CDR3 region has 14 residues. The ends were cut back, 6 bases at V and 0 bases at J, with 6 bases in the middle. The CDR3 reads CASRDLSGANVLTF. The CDR3 DNA reads TGCGCCAGCAGGGACCTCTCTGGGGCCAACGTCCTGACTTTC.

This clonotype has a handful of counts. The chain joins TRBV10-3 to TRBJ1-1; D unclear. Per germline, CDR1 ENHRY and CDR2 SYGVKD. V gave up 4 bases and J gave up 0 bases, with 15 bases separating them. This CDR3 is built from 16 residues. Here the CDR3 reads CAISGSGMSMNTEAFF. CDR3 bases: TGTGCCATCAGTGGATCCGGAATGTCCATGAACACTGAAGCTTTCTTT.

This chain connects TRBV27 to TRBJ2-3; TRBD2 aligns across 8 bases. The CDR3 spans 16 residues. V shed 6 bases, J shed 1 base, and the junction held 9 bases outside the gene matches. CDR1 and CDR2 from the germline V gene are MNHEY and SMNVEV (reference sequence). CDR3 residues: CASRKETTSGTDTQYF. The CDR3 bases are TGTGCCAGCAGGAAGGAGACGACTAGCGGCACAGATACGCAGTATTTT.

V and J are TRBV7-2 and TRBJ2-1; D is unclear. Germline V gene lookup returns CDR1 SGHTA and CDR2 FQGNSA. The CDR3 is 17 residues long. V was pared by 1 base and J by 0 bases, with 13 bases between. CDR3 loop: CASSLEVGQASYNEQFF. For the CDR3, the DNA is TGTGCCAGCAGCTTAGAGGTCGGGCAGGCCTCCTACAATGAGCAGTTCTTC.

This clonotype turned up a few times. This chain joins TRBV4-3 and TRBJ1-1; 10 nucleotides agree with TRBD1. The CDR3 sequence is 17 residues long. Unmatched junction bases numbered 8, after V lost 1 base and J lost 3 bases. Germline values: CDR1 LGHNA, CDR2 YSLEER. The CDR3: CASSQAGRGTGDTEAFF. CDR3 DNA: TGCGCCAGCAGCCAAGCGGGTCGAGGGACAGGGGACACTGAAGCTTTCTTT.

The V gene is TRBV19, the J gene TRBJ2-4, with D perhaps being TRBD1 or TRBD2 (6 bases each). The CDR3 contains 12 residues. Per the germline V gene, CDR1 is LNHDA and CDR2 is SQIVND (reference sequence). Trimming pared 11 bases from V and 8 bases from J, leaving 16 bases between. CDR3 amino acids: CASSPGADIQYF. The CDR3 DNA reads as TGTGCCTCTAGCCCGGGGGCGGACATTCAGTACTTC.

This clonotype has more than one count but fewer than ten. The chain is built from TRBV6-1 and TRBJ2-3; 9 positions match TRBD2. Looked up from germline, CDR1 is MNHNS and CDR2 is SASEGT. The length of the CDR3 is 15 residues. J was trimmed by 2 bases and V by 6 bases; bases with no gene match: 6. Written as DNA, the CDR3 is TGTGCCAGCAGCTGGCTAGCGGGAACCACAGATACGCAGTATTTT. Protein product: CASSWLAGTTDTQYF.

At least ten counts were recorded for this clonotype. CDR3 residues: CASSLATSGRNNIQYF. CDR3 nucleotide sequence: TGTGCCAGCAGCTTAGCAACTAGCGGGAGGAACAACATTCAGTACTTC. V is TRBV7-9 and J is TRBJ2-4; 12 positions agree with TRBD2. The CDR3 runs to 16 residues. V was pared by 0 bases and J by 7 bases, with 4 bases of the junction left unmatched. CDR1 and CDR2 (germline): SEHNR, FQNEAQ (reference sequence).

DNA of the CDR3: TGCAGTGCTATCGGCCAGGACGGATACGAGCAGTACGTC. Translation gives CSAIGQDGYEQYV. The rearrangement joins TRBV20-1 to TRBJ2-7; D uncertain. Per germline, CDR1 DFQATT and CDR2 SNEGSKA (reference sequence). This CDR3 region has 13 residues. Trimming cost V 4 bases and J 4 bases, with 14 bases left between them.

This clonotype was counted at least ten times. The V call is TRBV10-3, the J call TRBJ1-1, with D maybe TRBD1 (6 bases). CDR3 length: 14 residues. Germline CDR1 reads ENHRY; CDR2 reads SYGVKD. V was pared by 0 bases and J by 5 bases, with 10 bases between. CDR3 residues: CAISESRGRTEAFF. CDR3 in DNA: TGTGCCATCAGTGAGTCTAGGGGGAGGACTGAAGCTTTCTTT.

The chain joins TRBV6-6 to TRBJ2-2; possibly TRBD2 for D (7 bases). V lost 4 bases and J 1 base, leaving 13 bases between the germline ends. Germline values: CDR1 MNHNY, CDR2 SVGAGI (reference sequence). This CDR3 region has 16 residues. For the CDR3, the DNA is TGTGCCAGCAGTTTCCGGGGGGCGGGGAACACCGGGGAGCTGTTTTTT. Its protein is CASSFRGAGNTGELFF.

This rearrangement joins TRBV7-2 to TRBJ2-5, with 9 bases that match TRBD1. Losses at the gene ends were 3 bases for V and 4 bases for J; bases not matched to a gene: 9. The CDR3 is made up of 16 amino acids. CDR1 SGHTA and CDR2 FQGNSA come from the germline V gene. CDR3 in amino acids: CASSLAGTGWLETQYF. The CDR3 DNA is TGTGCCAGCAGCTTGGCCGGGACAGGGTGGTTAGAGACCCAGTACTTC.

Many counts were recorded for this clonotype. CDR3 sequence (DNA): TGTGCCAGCAGATACGTTAACAGGGGGCGCGTTATCGGAGGCTACACCTTC. Protein product: CASRYVNRGRVIGGYTF. The J gene is TRBJ1-2, the V gene TRBV6-2 or TRBV6-3, with 9 bases identical to TRBD1. Germline lookup yields CDR1 MNHEY and CDR2 SVGEGT. There are 17 residues in the CDR3. With V trimmed by 6 bases and J by 8 bases, 19 bases remained unmatched.

This clonotype was seen repeatedly, ten times or more. J is TRBJ1-2 and V is TRBV7-2; D remains unclear. This CDR3 has 12 residues. Germline assignment: CDR1 SGHTA and CDR2 FQGNSA. With 5 bases removed from V and 0 bases from J, the gap between germline ends came to 4 bases. The CDR3 sequence: CASSPPNYGYTF. DNA for the CDR3: TGTGCCAGCAGCCCTCCTAACTATGGCTACACCTTC.